This T cell receptor (beta chain) was sequenced for a study of control samples from healthy donors and cancer patients. Data came from immunoSEQ multiplex PCR; TCRdb stores just in-frame clones and leaves some out. Among under 85,000 clones listed, roughly 90% were seen once. This clone was picked up one time. Germline V gene sequence: CDR1 SGHNT, CDR2 YYREEE (reference sequence). With 5 bases clipped from V and 4 bases from J, the junction kept 9 bases outside the gene matches. This CDR3 is built from 15 residues. Sequencing was performed on PBMCs. This receptor was identified in a man aged 55 to 70 with colorectal cancer. V usage is TRBV5-4 and J usage is TRBJ1-1; 9 bases are a match to TRBD1. This CDR3 is CASSWDREKATEAFF. CDR3 sequence (DNA): TGTGCCAGCAGTTGGGACAGGGAGAAGGCCACTGAAGCTTTCTTT.